This is a list of T cell receptor beta chains from one sample in a study of primary melanoma T cells and metastatic recurrence. Some clones are missing from TCRdb's copy, which holds only in-frame ones; the method was immunoSEQ multiplex PCR. The table records some 1,100 clones, roughly 73% of them present only once. Material: melanoma tumor tissue. The receptors shown here come from a human donor with melanoma. The CDR3 runs from the conserved cysteine through the conserved F or W. D genes are given only for firm matches. Clone sizes are given selectively: once, few, many, or a class where the clone is expanded.

CDR3aa	CDR3nt	v_gene	j_gene	abundance	d_gene
CASSPQQWNYEQYF	TGTGCCAGCTCACCGCAGCAATGGAACTACGAGCAGTACTTC	TRBV18	TRBJ2-7	-	-
CASRGGGGVQPQHF	TGTGCCAGCAGGGGGGGAGGGGGCGTCCAGCCCCAGCATTTT	TRBV6-8	TRBJ1-5	-	TRBD1
CASSYVRNEKLFF	TGTGCCAGCAGTTACGTCAGAAATGAAAAACTGTTTTTT	TRBV6-8	TRBJ1-4	-	-
CASMRSQESNQPQHF	TGTGCCAGCATGAGGTCCCAGGAAAGCAATCAGCCCCAGCATTTT	TRBV6-8	TRBJ1-5	-	-
CASSPYRDEQPQHF	TGTGCCAGCTCACCATACAGGGATGAACAGCCCCAGCATTTT	TRBV18	TRBJ1-5	-	-
CASSSADRGHHEQYF	TGTGCCAGCAGCTCTGCCGACAGGGGGCATCACGAGCAGTACTTC	TRBV11-3	TRBJ2-7	-	TRBD1
CASSLQSGGPDTQYF	TGTGCCAGCAGCTTACAGAGCGGGGGTCCAGATACGCAGTATTTT	TRBV11-3	TRBJ2-3	few	TRBD2
CASSLGGAGAGGYTF	TGTGCCAGCAGTTTAGGCGGGGCGGGGGCAGGTGGCTACACCTTC	TRBV28	TRBJ1-2	-	-
CASSRRDFGRTNEQFF	TGTGCCAGCAGCCGTCGGGACTTTGGACGGACCAATGAGCAGTTCTTC	TRBV11-3	TRBJ2-1	-	-
CAWVQGGSTDTQYF	TGTGCCTGGGTGCAGGGTGGTAGCACAGATACGCAGTATTTT	TRBV30	TRBJ2-3	-	-
CASTKSGGNGNTIYF	TGTGCCAGCACCAAAAGCGGGGGGAATGGAAACACCATATATTTT	TRBV12-5	TRBJ1-3	few	-
CASSLIGDLVNTEAFF	TGTGCCAGCAGTTTAATTGGGGATCTGGTGAACACTGAAGCTTTCTTT	TRBV28	TRBJ1-1	-	-
CASRGQGLSEKLFF	TGTGCCAGCAGGGGTCAGGGGTTGAGTGAAAAACTGTTTTTT	TRBV6-8	TRBJ1-4	few	-
CATSRAGPSRRRTEAFF	TGTGCCACCAGCAGAGCAGGCCCTTCTCGAAGAAGGACTGAAGCTTTCTTT	TRBV15	TRBJ1-1	-	-
CASKSPPNEAFF	TGTGCCAGCAAATCCCCCCCCAATGAAGCTTTCTTT	TRBV6-8	TRBJ1-1	-	-
CATSRLDRTLWGKNIQYF	TGTGCCACCAGCAGATTGGACAGAACCCTTTGGGGCAAAAACATTCAGTACTTC	TRBV15	TRBJ2-4	-	-
CASSRPGQENTGELFF	TGTGCCAGCTCACGACCGGGACAGGAGAACACCGGGGAGCTGTTTTTT	TRBV18	TRBJ2-2	-	TRBD1
CASRPRGGQVNSPLHF	TGTGCCAGCCGTCCGCGGGGCGGGCAAGTTAATTCACCCCTCCACTTT	TRBV28	TRBJ1-6	-	-
CAIEAEVTDTQYF	TGTGCCATCGAGGCAGAAGTCACAGATACGCAGTATTTT	TRBV6-8	TRBJ2-3	-	-
CASSIGQSGNTIYF	TGTGCCAGTAGTATTGGTCAATCTGGAAACACCATATATTTT	TRBV19	TRBJ1-3	-	-
CASRGGEGGNTEAFF	TGTGCCAGCAGGGGTGGCGAAGGGGGCAACACTGAAGCTTTCTTT	TRBV6-8	TRBJ1-1	-	TRBD1
CASSDSSRNTEAFF	TGTGCCAGCAGTGACTCGTCGCGTAACACTGAAGCTTTCTTT	TRBV6-8	TRBJ1-1	-	-
CASSSQGSSGNTIYF	TGTGCCAGCAGCTCACAGGGGTCGTCTGGAAACACCATATATTTT	TRBV11-3	TRBJ1-3	-	TRBD1
CASSTGLAGRYQETQYF	TGCGCCAGCAGCACCGGACTAGCGGGGAGATACCAAGAGACCCAGTACTTC	TRBV5-1	TRBJ2-5	-	TRBD2
CASSIDGLGGQRNEQFF	TGTGCCAGTAGTATAGATGGGTTGGGGGGACAACGCAATGAGCAGTTCTTC	TRBV19	TRBJ2-1	-	-
CASSGWVSAGYTF	TGTGCCAGCAGTGGGTGGGTTTCGGCCGGCTACACCTTC	TRBV6-8	TRBJ1-2	once	-
CAALGGNTEAFF	TGTGCCGCCCTGGGTGGGAACACTGAAGCTTTCTTT	TRBV28	TRBJ1-1	few	-
CSVAGPSGGNTGELFF	TGCAGCGTTGCCGGACCTAGCGGGGGGAACACCGGGGAGCTGTTTTTT	TRBV29-1	TRBJ2-2	-	TRBD2
CASSLGDRGTEAFF	TGTGCCAGCAGCTTAGGTGACAGGGGGACTGAAGCTTTCTTT	TRBV11-3	TRBJ1-1	-	TRBD1
CASSFQANTGELFF	TGCGCCAGCAGCTTTCAAGCGAACACCGGGGAGCTGTTTTTT	TRBV5-1	TRBJ2-2	-	-
CASSRGGAGGGTEAFF	TGTGCCAGCAGCCGCGGAGGGGCAGGGGGTGGGACTGAAGCTTTCTTT	TRBV7-6	TRBJ1-1	-	TRBD1
CVSSFTGWNTEAFF	TGTGTCAGTAGTTTTACAGGGTGGAACACTGAAGCTTTCTTT	TRBV19	TRBJ1-1	-	-
CASSSLSLSSGGYEQYF	TGTGCCAGCAGCTCCCTCTCCCTCTCAAGCGGGGGCTACGAGCAGTACTTC	TRBV11-3	TRBJ2-7	-	TRBD2
CASSLGGPGTEAFF	TGTGCCAGCAGCTTGGGTGGCCCGGGGACTGAAGCTTTCTTT	TRBV11-3	TRBJ1-1	-	-
CASSPDGLELAKNIQYF	TGTGCCAGCAGCCCCGATGGGCTAGAACTAGCCAAAAACATTCAGTACTTC	TRBV11-3	TRBJ2-4	-	-
CASSPRDSGSLHF	TGCGCCAGCAGCCCTAGGGACAGCGGATCCCTCCACTTT	TRBV1	TRBJ1-6	once	-
CASSTQGARYEQYF	TGTGCCAGCAGCACCCAGGGGGCGAGGTACGAGCAGTACTTC	TRBV6-8	TRBJ2-7	-	TRBD1
CSTTVFTGELFF	TGCAGCACGACAGTTTTCACCGGGGAGCTGTTTTTT	TRBV29-1	TRBJ2-2	-	-
CASSQDLGDTQYF	TGTGCCAGCAGCCAAGATCTTGGAGATACGCAGTATTTT	TRBV14	TRBJ2-3	-	-
CASSLTRDPSYEQYF	TGTGCCAGCAGCTTAACCCGGGACCCGTCCTACGAGCAGTACTTC	TRBV11-3	TRBJ2-7	-	-
CASSYNRGLNTEAFF	TGTGCCAGCAGTTACAATCGGGGATTGAACACTGAAGCTTTCTTT	TRBV6-8	TRBJ1-1	-	-